What follows are 23 T cell receptor beta chains derived from one specimen sequenced in a study of blood T cells in healthy people across ages. A second PCR of 7 to 11 cycles used a sample-barcoded 5' primer and a J-beta primer mix. TCRdb independently ran MiXCR on the 5' RACE reads; one entry per CDR3 protein. There are roughly 1,500,000 distinct CDR3 sequences in the sample; around 36% occur only once, and about 11% lies in the top ten. Material for sequencing was blood. These receptors all come from a woman younger than 45 in good health.

The sample holds many counts of this clonotype. The chain's CDR3 is CASSVSSGGFYNEQYF. For the CDR3, the DNA is TGTGCCAGCAGCGTATCATCTGGGGGCTTCTACAACGAGCAGTACTTC. V gene TRBV9 combines with J gene TRBJ2-7; D is perhaps TRBD1 (6 bases). CDR1 is SGDLS, CDR2 YYNGEE, per germline. The CDR3 has 16 residues. The germline V and J ends were trimmed by 1 base and 5 bases, with 19 bases remaining between them. Using reference TRBV9 and TRBJ2-7 for the parts outside the CDR3, the full variable domain is DSGVTQTPKHLITATGQRVTLRCSPRSGDLSVYWYQQSLDQGLQFLIQYYNGEERAKGNILERFSAQQFPDLHSELNLSSLELGDSALYFCASSVSSGGFYNEQYFGPGTRLTVT.

This chain joins TRBV5-1 and TRBJ2-1, with 7 bases fitting TRBD2. The germline V gene has CDR1 SGHRS and CDR2 YFSETQ. The V segment lost 3 bases and the J segment 8 bases; nucleotides outside the gene matches: 11. The CDR3 spans 15 residues. The CDR3 bases are TGCGCCAGCAGCTCACTAATGACTAGCTCGGATGAGCAGTTCTTC. Its protein is CASSSLMTSSDEQFF.

The chain is built from TRBV24-1 and TRBJ2-1; 12 nucleotides match TRBD2. Germline values: CDR1 KGHDR, CDR2 SFDVKD. The J segment lost 9 bases and the V segment lost 3 bases, leaving 5 bases of the junction unmatched. CDR3 size: 15 residues. CDR3 region: CATSDPSGRAFEQFF. The CDR3 region has the DNA TGTGCCACCAGTGATCCTAGCGGGAGGGCCTTTGAGCAGTTCTTC.

This sequence joins TRBV15 and TRBJ2-1; 7 bases align to TRBD2. Germline assignment: CDR1 LNHNV and CDR2 YYDKDF (reference sequence). V was clipped by 0 bases and J by 7 bases; unmatched bases: 21. CDR3 length: 20 residues. The CDR3 loop is CATSRDRWGLKRDGGNEQFF. The CDR3 DNA is TGTGCCACCAGCAGAGATCGTTGGGGGTTGAAGCGGGATGGCGGGAATGAGCAGTTCTTC.

Concerning this clonotype itself: A much larger clone differs by one base, so this may be a read error. The rearrangement links TRBV7-9 to TRBJ2-7; D uncertain. Germline values: CDR1 SEHNR, CDR2 FQNEAQ (reference sequence). This CDR3 comprises 11 residues. This chain's CDR3 is CDSSKYYEQYF. The CDR3 DNA sequence: TGTGACAGCAGCAAATACTACGAGCAGTACTTC.

This clonotype was detected many times. This chain links TRBV20-1 with TRBJ2-7, with TRBD2 as a possible D gene (7 bases). The germline gives CDR1 DFQATT, CDR2 SNEGSKA (reference sequence). CDR3 length: 15 amino acids. Trimming left V 5 bases short and J 0 bases short, with 17 bases between. The CDR3 sequence: CSAFSPGGSSYEQYF. The CDR3 nucleotides are TGCAGTGCTTTTTCCCCGGGGGGCTCCTCCTACGAGCAGTACTTC.

The chain combines TRBV20-1 with TRBJ2-1; TRBD2 matches 9 bases. Germline-derived CDR1 and CDR2 are DFQATT and SNEGSKA (reference sequence). The V segment lost 6 bases and the J segment 8 bases; nucleotides outside the gene matches: 20. CDR3 length: 17 amino acids. In DNA, the CDR3 is TGCAGTGCCCGGACTAGCGCGACCACACGGGATGAGGATGAGCAGTTCTTC. As protein: CSARTSATTRDEDEQFF.

V gene TRBV29-1 combines with J gene TRBJ2-3; 8 bases are shared with TRBD2. V trimming: 6 bases; J trimming: 2 bases; junction bases outside the gene matches: 10. CDR3 length equals 15 residues. CDR1 is SQVTM, CDR2 ANQGSEA, per germline. In DNA, the CDR3 is TGCAGCGTCCCCATGGCGGGAGGAATCACAGATACGCAGTATTTT. Its translation: CSVPMAGGITDTQYF.

This clonotype was counted between two and nine times. This sequence joins TRBV30 and TRBJ1-5; no clear D gene. CDR1 and CDR2 from the germline V gene are GTSNPN and SVGIG (reference sequence). This CDR3 spans 15 amino acids. V gave up 0 bases and J gave up 0 bases, with 9 bases separating them. For the CDR3, the DNA is TGTGCCTGGAGTGTTGGTGGCCATAGCAATCAGCCCCAGCATTTT. This gives the protein CAWSVGGHSNQPQHF.

As for this clonotype: A read error is possible here, since a much larger clone lies one base away. The chain combines TRBV10-3 with TRBJ2-7, with D tentatively TRBD2 (5 bases). The germline gives CDR1 ENHRY, CDR2 SYGVKD. The CDR3 extends over 14 amino acids. The chain's CDR3 is CAVSESRVAEEQYF. Here the CDR3 DNA reads TGTGCCGTCAGTGAGTCGAGGGTCGCTGAGGAGCAGTACTTC.

The V and J genes are TRBV6-5 and TRBJ2-2; D remains unclear. The CDR3 length is 15 residues. Germline V gives CDR1 MNHEY, CDR2 SVGAGI. Trimming took 4 bases from V and 4 from J, leaving 13 bases between them. The CDR3 region is CASSLYGIGTGELFF. CDR3 DNA sequence: TGTGCCAGCAGTTTATATGGGATCGGCACCGGGGAGCTGTTTTTT.

V usage is TRBV2 and J usage is TRBJ2-1; TRBD2 is a possible D gene (6 bases). Trimming pared 8 bases from V and 4 bases from J, leaving 15 bases between. The CDR3 is made up of 14 amino acids. The germline CDR1 and CDR2 sequences are SNHLY and FYNNEI. The CDR3 sequence: CASLASVGYNEQFF. The DNA of the CDR3 is TGTGCCAGCTTGGCTAGCGTGGGGTACAATGAGCAGTTCTTC.

The gene calls are TRBV28 and TRBJ2-4; a possible D gene is TRBD1 (6 bases). The J call may be in error: the DNA end matches TRBJ2-7 better. The CDR3 extends over 17 amino acids. In germline, CDR1 is MDHEN, CDR2 SYDVKM. CDR3 DNA: TGTGCCAGCTATGACCTAACCAGGGGACGAATAGGCTACGAGCAGTACTTC. Translation: CASYDLTRGRIGYEQYF.

The chain recombines TRBV5-4 with TRBJ1-2, with D unresolved. Trimming took 1 base from V and 5 from J, leaving 9 bases between them. The CDR3 has 13 residues. Germline CDR1 is SGHNT and CDR2 is YYREEE (reference sequence). CDR3 amino acids: CASSLRLLYGYTF. The CDR3 region has the DNA TGTGCCAGCAGCTTGAGACTACTTTATGGCTACACCTTC.

The chain uses TRBV7-9 and TRBJ1-1, with a possible D match to TRBD1 (5 bases). This CDR3 region has 14 residues. Per germline, CDR1 SEHNR and CDR2 FQNEAQ (reference sequence). V was shortened by 0 bases and J by 8 bases, with 13 bases between the two germline ends. The CDR3 sequence is CASSLALGVKEAFF. CDR3 sequence (DNA): TGTGCCAGCAGCTTAGCTCTAGGGGTGAAGGAAGCTTTCTTT.

This chain links TRBV30 with TRBJ2-6; no reliable D call. V was pared by 2 bases and J by 1 base, with 3 bases between. CDR1 and CDR2 (germline): GTSNPN, SVGIG (reference sequence). The CDR3 has 13 residues. The CDR3 reads CAWSSSGANVLTF. CDR3 in DNA: TGTGCCTGGAGTTCGTCTGGGGCCAACGTCCTGACTTTC.

This clonotype was seen repeatedly, ten times or more. The rearrangement links TRBV7-9 to TRBJ2-3; 8 bases fit TRBD2. CDR3 length equals 17 residues. Germline values: CDR1 SEHNR, CDR2 FQNEAQ (reference sequence). V lost 1 base, J lost 6 bases, and 12 bases stayed unmatched. CDR3 region: CASSLGSNGRAADTQYF. As DNA, the CDR3 is TGTGCCAGCAGCTTAGGCTCGAACGGGAGGGCCGCGGATACGCAGTATTTT.

Only one count was recorded for this clonotype. This chain links TRBV2 with TRBJ2-6; no reliable D call. CDR1 is SNHLY and CDR2 is FYNNEI in the germline V gene. The CDR3 spans 15 residues. The V and J ends lost 6 bases and 0 bases respectively, with 9 bases between them. CDR3 DNA: TGTGCCAGCAGCCAATTACGCTCTGGGGCCAACGTCCTGACTTTC. It yields the protein CASSQLRSGANVLTF.

The chain carries TRBV10-3 and TRBJ2-3, with 9 bases matching TRBD2. The CDR3 contains 16 residues. CDR1 is ENHRY, CDR2 SYGVKD, per germline. V trimming: 3 bases; J trimming: 11 bases; junction bases outside the gene matches: 15. The CDR3 sequence: CAISDGGSGSRWGQYF. CDR3 sequence (DNA): TGTGCCATCAGTGATGGGGGTAGCGGGAGTCGCTGGGGGCAGTATTTT.

J is TRBJ2-1 and V is TRBV29-1; TRBD2 agrees at 8 bases. The CDR3 spans 14 residues. From germline, CDR1 is SQVTM and CDR2 ANQGSEA. V shed 7 bases and J 4 bases; nucleotides not matched to a gene: 9. For the CDR3, the DNA is TGCAGCGGCCGAGCGGGAGACGGTTACAATGAGCAGTTCTTC. Its protein is CSGRAGDGYNEQFF.

This clonotype was counted between two and nine times. As DNA, the CDR3 is TGCAGTGCTAAGGGCAGGGGTTTCGGCAATGAGCAGTACTTC. Residues: CSAKGRGFGNEQYF. The chain uses TRBV20-1 and TRBJ2-7, with D possibly matching TRBD1 (6 bases). Germline lookup yields CDR1 DFQATT and CDR2 SNEGSKA (reference sequence). Trimming left V 4 bases short and J 7 bases short, with 20 bases between. The CDR3 totals 14 residues.

This rearrangement joins TRBV18 to TRBJ2-3; 7 positions agree with TRBD2. Losses at the gene ends were 6 bases for V and 5 bases for J; bases not matched to a gene: 8. Germline CDR1 reads KGHSH; CDR2 reads LQKENI. The CDR3 has 14 amino acids. CDR3 sequence: CASSAGTGGDTQYF. In DNA form, the CDR3 reads TGTGCCAGCTCTGCCGGGACGGGGGGAGATACGCAGTATTTT.

The chain uses TRBV5-5 and TRBJ1-2; 9 nucleotides line up with TRBD1. V lost 4 bases and J lost 6; bases outside the gene matches: 10. Germline loops: CDR1 SGHKS, CDR2 YYEKEE (reference sequence). The CDR3 is 15 amino acids. The CDR3 loop reads CASSREQGAMHGYTF. In DNA form, the CDR3 reads TGTGCCAGCAGCCGGGAACAGGGGGCGATGCATGGCTACACCTTC.